This T cell receptor (beta chain) was sequenced during a study of T cell repertoires in cytomegalovirus infection. In the study overall: In public TCR beta signatures, there were indications of both CMV infection and matching HLA type.

TCRdb processed the reads anew with MiXCR; each CDR3 protein has one entry. The sample lists some 400,000 distinct CDR3 sequences, 30% to 40% occurring once. A remark on this clonotype: Antigen unknown.

Whole-study findings and limits: Frequencies of public TCR beta families were cumulated, and this identified carriers of CMV plus the relevant HLA.

The sequenced sample was PBMCs. The receptor's source is a human donor in good health (CMV status not recorded). Some clones in this sample may be carry-over from other donors' samples.

The DNA of the CDR3 is TGTGCCAGCAGCTTAGGGGAGAGCACCGGGGAGCTGTTTTTT. Translating gives CASSLGESTGELFF. This sequence joins TRBV7-2 and TRBJ2-2; a possible D gene is TRBD2 (5 bases). V lost 1 base, J lost 4 bases, and 7 bases lay in between. The CDR3 has 14 residues. CDR1 SGHTA and CDR2 FQGNSA come from the germline V gene.